This T cell receptor beta chain was profiled in a study of CXCR3-negative and CXCR3-positive naive CD8 T cells. Approximately 320,000 cells per CD8+ T cell subset were flow-sorted in triplicate. The authors gated naive CD8+ T cells as CD45RO-CCR7+CD27+CD95-. In germline, CDR1 is LGHNA, CDR2 YSLEER. This CDR3 is built from 15 residues. Whole-study findings and limits: CXCR3-positive naive cells carried more hydrophobic TRB CDR3s than CXCR3-negative ones. Memory CD8+ cells showed much lower diversity, while both naive subsets displayed comparably high diversity.

The TRB cDNA libraries were prepared by 5' RACE with UMI labels. TCRdb reprocessed the 5' RACE reads, keeping one entry per CDR3 protein, no DNA. The specimen's table records about 98,000 distinct CDR3 sequences. About this clonotype: Its antigen remains unidentified.

This sequence was found in a human donor in good health. Some clones in this sample may be carry-over from other donors' samples. J is TRBJ2-1 and V is TRBV4-3; the D gene TCRdb calls, TRBD1, cannot be checked with no DNA. Specimen: naive CXCR3+ CD8+ T cells from blood. Described subset: CD45RO-CCR7+CD27+CD95- naive CD8+ T cells expressing CXCR3 (TNR3+). The chain's CDR3 is CASSSGQGSYNEQFF.